A selection of T cell receptor beta chains follows, all from one sample in a study of T cells in Graves' hyperthyroidism and ophthalmopathy. TCRdb recomputed calls from the multiplex PCR reads with MiXCR, one row per CDR3 protein. The data show almost 600,000 distinct CDR3 sequences, with 46% seen just once and 7.5% to 8.5% held by the top ten. The sample taken for sequencing was peripheral blood or thyroid tissue (not recorded which). The receptors originated from a woman between 18 and 29 years old with Graves' hyperthyroidism. CDR3s include the opening cysteine and the closing phenylalanine or tryptophan. The order of the fields is CDR3 protein, V gene, J gene, clone size. Some rows mark clone size as missing; the rest say once, few, many or name a class of expanded clone.

CASSPPGLRTDTQYF	TRBV7-8	TRBJ2-3	-
CSEGSGTYNEQFF	TRBV20-1	TRBJ2-1	-
CASSQESGSYNEQFF	TRBV14	-	once
CASATMAGELFF	TRBV7-9	TRBJ2-2	-
CAISESASGRSTDTQYF	TRBV10-3	TRBJ2-3	few
CASSVEEGRSYGYTF	TRBV9	TRBJ1-2	few
CASTSPGTPGQYF	TRBV12-3/TRBV12-4	TRBJ2-7	-
CSVGGAGRSYEQYF	TRBV29-1	TRBJ2-7	once
CSARDLRTDNEQFF	TRBV20-1	TRBJ2-1	few
CSVLQGAGEKLFF	TRBV29-1	TRBJ1-4	few
CASSVGDRVIEKLFF	TRBV9	TRBJ1-4	-
CSARAFRVGYTF	TRBV20-1	TRBJ1-2	many
CSVRQGLGEKLFF	TRBV29-1	TRBJ1-4	-
CASSLRLAHTGELFF	TRBV7-9	TRBJ2-2	-
CSASGTGVYEQYF	TRBV20-1	TRBJ2-7	-
CASSFGQALNGYTF	TRBV12-3/TRBV12-4	TRBJ1-2	-
CSAILAYTEETQYF	TRBV20-1	TRBJ2-5	many
CASSVTGVSSGANVLTF	TRBV5-1	TRBJ2-6	many
CATSRLTAGQETQYF	TRBV15	TRBJ2-5	-
CASSLEHRPLYEQYF	TRBV5-6	TRBJ2-7	many
CATSDPTGKGTDTQYF	TRBV24-1	-	few
CASSTEVPTSSYEQYF	TRBV7-6	TRBJ2-7	many
CASSAGQGAGEQYF	TRBV9	TRBJ2-7	-
CATSDPQTLTSERTDTQYF	TRBV24-1	TRBJ2-3	-
CRDLGGVVYGYTF	TRBV20-1	TRBJ1-2	once
CASSSTGNSYEQYF	TRBV5-5	TRBJ2-7	many
CATCRDRGNTEAFF	TRBV15	TRBJ1-1	-
CASSTVPSGSIHEQYF	TRBV7-9	TRBJ2-7	-
CASSESIGRTYEQYF	TRBV10-2	TRBJ2-7	-
CSARGSYNSPLHF	TRBV20-1	TRBJ1-6	-
CASSLSFGQSDTQYF	TRBV7-9	TRBJ2-3	-
CASSLGDIHEQYF	TRBV7-2	TRBJ2-7	many
CAWSAVSTEAFF	TRBV30	TRBJ1-1	-
CASKSGTYNSPLHF	TRBV2	TRBJ1-6	-
CASSYPQGVSGNTIYF	TRBV6-6	TRBJ1-3	few
CATLQGARGTGELFF	TRBV6-1	TRBJ2-2	-
CASDGTGELFF	TRBV2	TRBJ2-2	few
CASSYGVAGGNTGELFF	TRBV7-9	TRBJ2-2	-
CASSLIRTGWSRSFGYTF	TRBV7-2	TRBJ1-2	many